A single T cell receptor beta chain is shown here with its context. This CDR3 spans 12 amino acids. Trimming cost V 9 bases and J 1 base; bases outside gene matches: 1. Looked up from germline, CDR1 is ENHRY and CDR2 is SYGVKD. The data are from a study of blood T cell repertoires in COVID-19. Looking at the study overall: COVID-19 samples from acute and convalescent phases originated in the United States, Italy and Spain.

Original handling: Amplification from reference gene primers served as the basis for estimated nucleated cell counts. Some clones are missing from TCRdb's copy, which holds only in-frame ones; the method was immunoSEQ multiplex PCR. V and J calls plus clone size are reproduced from that table; the DNA served to infer D and trimming. The sample holds about 200,000 clones, roughly 79% seen once. The receptor was isolated from a human donor with acute or convalescent COVID-19. The donor label of this sample is uncertain. Specimen: peripheral blood. The chain combines TRBV10-3 with TRBJ2-5, with 8 bases matching TRBD2. DNA for the CDR3: TGTGCCATTGGACTAGCCCAAGAGACCCAGTACTTC. As protein: CAIGLAQETQYF.